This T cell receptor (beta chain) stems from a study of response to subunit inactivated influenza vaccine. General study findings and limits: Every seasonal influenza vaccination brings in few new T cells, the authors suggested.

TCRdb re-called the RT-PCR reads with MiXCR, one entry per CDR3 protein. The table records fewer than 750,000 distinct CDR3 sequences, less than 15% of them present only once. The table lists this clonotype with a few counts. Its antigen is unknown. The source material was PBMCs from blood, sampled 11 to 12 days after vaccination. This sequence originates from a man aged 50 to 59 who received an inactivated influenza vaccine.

CDR3 nucleotide sequence: TGCGCCAGCAGCTTTCGGATCGACAGAACCTACGAGCAGTACTTC. This sequence encodes CASSFRIDRTYEQYF. The chain employs TRBV5-1 and TRBJ2-7; weak D call: TRBD1 (5 bases). CDR3 length equals 15 residues. Trimming took off 2 bases at V and 2 bases at J, with 14 bases between the two ends. The V gene's germline CDR1 is SGHRS and CDR2 YFSETQ.